The T cell receptor (beta chain) described here comes from a study of cytomegalovirus exposure and HLA in healthy donors. Study-wide context: Later, an analysis reported that the 100 to 150 validation repertoires had used the same platform as the approximately 670 first-cohort repertoires.

Profiling relied on immunoSEQ multiplex PCR, and the TCRdb table lists in-frame clones only, not all of them. The profile shows over 200,000 clones, almost 90% of them singletons. General observations from the study: It was approximately 150 TCR beta chains that were listed as cytomegalovirus-associated. First-cohort TCR clusters tended to co-occur in the 90 to 150 validation repertoires, a later analysis found. In vitro testing confirmed a few CMV-associated chains as specific for CMV antigens.

The CDR3 is 16 residues long. The V and J ends lost 4 bases and 7 bases respectively, with 23 bases between them. Germline V gene sequence: CDR1 SGHRS, CDR2 YFSETQ. As concerns this clone: Its antigen is as yet unknown.

The sequence was obtained from a woman aged 18-35 years in good health and CMV-seronegative. The chain carries TRBV5-1 and TRBJ1-1; D is uncertain. Source material: PBMCs. The CDR3 reads CASSLAWEGRSGEAFF. The CDR3 nucleotides are TGCGCCAGCAGCCTGGCCTGGGAGGGTAGGAGTGGTGAAGCTTTCTTT.